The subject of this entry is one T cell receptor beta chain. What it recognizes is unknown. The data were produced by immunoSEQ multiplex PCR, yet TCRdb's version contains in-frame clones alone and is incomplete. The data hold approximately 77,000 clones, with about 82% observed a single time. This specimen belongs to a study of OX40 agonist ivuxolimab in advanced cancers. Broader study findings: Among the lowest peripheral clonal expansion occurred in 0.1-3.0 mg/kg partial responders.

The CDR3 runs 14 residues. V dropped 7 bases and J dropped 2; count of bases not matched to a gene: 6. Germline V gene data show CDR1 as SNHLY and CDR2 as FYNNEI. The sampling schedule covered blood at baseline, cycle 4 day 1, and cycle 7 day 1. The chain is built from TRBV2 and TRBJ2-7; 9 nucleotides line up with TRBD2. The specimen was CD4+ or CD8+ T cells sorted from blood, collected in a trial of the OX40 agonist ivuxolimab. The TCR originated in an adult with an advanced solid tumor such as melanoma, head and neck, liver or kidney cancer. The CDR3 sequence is CASNIAGGAYEQYF. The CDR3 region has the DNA TGTGCCAGCAATATCGCGGGAGGGGCCTACGAGCAGTACTTC.